Included here is one T cell receptor (beta chain) sequence, with context. Its antigen is not identified. This record belongs to a study of Ad26.COV2.S vaccination and SARS-CoV-2 variants. Study-wide context: It was the COV1001 Ad26.COV2.S trial arm that included the donor. Once or twice, 56 days apart, Ad26.COV2.S was delivered intramuscularly.

This sample's treatment: over 15 received Ad26.COV2.S at low or high dose, single or two shots; 5 received placebo; per-sample allocation not given. Following the first vaccine or placebo injection, samples were taken on day 63. Trimming shortened V by 2 bases and J by 11 bases, and 18 bases separated the two germline ends. The CDR3 runs 14 residues. Germline CDR1 LNHNV, CDR2 YYDKDF (reference sequence). Study-level findings and limits: Similar non-spike TCR breadth was seen in vaccine and placebo recipients.

Data came from immunoSEQ multiplex PCR; TCRdb stores just in-frame clones and leaves some out. The table includes about 450,000 clones, 89% detected once. The rearrangement uses TRBV15 and TRBJ1-1, with D possibly being TRBD1 (6 bases). The starting material was peripheral blood, obtained in a trial of Ad26.COV2.S vaccine versus placebo. This sequence originates from a person between 18 and 65 years old who received the Ad26.COV2.S COVID-19 vaccine or a placebo. CDR3 sequence reads: CATSRLSLGGEAFF. CDR3 DNA sequence: TGTGCCACCAGCAGATTGAGCCTAGGGGGTGAGGCTTTCTTT.